What follows are 10 T cell receptor beta chains derived from one specimen sequenced in a study of tumor-infiltrating lymphocytes in primary liver carcinoma. The approximately 17-32 mg bulk tissue piece was not sorted before simultaneous RNA and DNA extraction. Making TCR beta cDNA involved approximately 480 ng total RNA and a constant-region primer. Sequencing libraries for TCR beta derived from three nested multiplex PCR rounds that used slightly modified ARM-PCR. Two initial PCR rounds of around 9 cycles each paired TRBV1-TRBV30 forward primers with a C-beta reverse primer. TCRdb redid the calling of the multiplex PCR reads with MiXCR, one entry per CDR3 protein. Of tens of thousands of distinct CDR3 sequences in the sample, roughly 79% are singletons; the top ten hold around two fifths. The sample consisted of liver tumor tissue from sampling region 1. Specified subset: tumor region T1, superior pole. Receptors originate from a young woman with primary liver carcinoma and hepatitis B virus infection.

Comments on this clonotype: One end of the junction varies from germline; a read error may be responsible. This chain connects TRBV11-2 to TRBJ2-1; D might be TRBD1 (5 bases). The CDR3 contains 11 residues. Germline CDR1 and CDR2: SGHAT and FQNNGV. CDR3 in amino acids: CARRQLNEQFF. The DNA of the CDR3 is TGTGCCAGAAGACAGCTTAATGAGCAATTCTTC.

Turning to this clonotype: The CDR3 does not close with the conserved phenylalanine or tryptophan, likely indicating a read error. No DNA is shown, since the ends of the CDR3 on it are uncertain; the CDR3 is the one TCRdb lists. The V and J genes are TRBV9 and TRBJ2-6. Germline CDR1 SGDLS, CDR2 YYNGEE. The CDR3 totals 14 residues, both ends included. CDR3 residues: CANSVLNGANVLTI.

With regard to this clonotype: The junction does not match germline at one end; this may be a read error. The V and J genes are TRBV6-2 or TRBV6-3 and TRBJ2-1; 7 bases are shared with TRBD2. The CDR3 is made up of 20 amino acids. CDR1 is MNHEY and CDR2 is SVGEGT in the germline V gene. Written as DNA, the CDR3 is TGTGCCAGCAGTTACTGGGGACGACTAGCAGGAGTGGGGCCTTACAATGTGCAGTTCTTC. As protein: CASSYWGRLAGVGPYNVQFF.

In the case of this clonotype: The junction shows a germline mismatch at one end, possibly a read error. The chain employs TRBV14 and TRBJ2-7, with a weak D call TRBD2 (6 bases). This CDR3 has 15 residues. Germline V gene data show CDR1 as SGHDN and CDR2 as FVKESK. DNA of the CDR3: TGTGCCAGTAGCCAGGCGGCGGGGACTGACTGCAAGCAGTACTTC. Protein product: CASSQAAGTDCKQYF. Full variable domain (missing parts from reference TRBV14 and TRBJ2-7): EAGVTQFPSHSVIEKGQTVTLRCDPISGHDNLYWYRRVMGKEIKFLLHFVKESKQDESGMPNNRFLAERTGGTYSTLKVQPAELEDSGVYFCASSQAAGTDCKQYFGPGTRLTVT.

This clonotype was seen a few times. A read error is likely, as this CDR3 ends without the conserved phenylalanine or tryptophan. The limits of the CDR3 on the DNA are not certain, so only TCRdb's listed CDR3 is given. The rearrangement links TRBV30 to TRBJ2-7; TRBD2, the D gene given by the table, was not confirmed from the DNA. Germline lookup yields CDR1 GTSNPN and CDR2 SVGIG (reference sequence). The CDR3 is 15 residues long, counting both termini. The CDR3: CAWRGLAGKSYEQCS.

The count of this clonotype is one. The CDR3 end shows no conserved phenylalanine or tryptophan, and so a read error is likely. The DNA is omitted, as the CDR3 cannot be located on it reliably, and the CDR3 follows TCRdb's listing. The chain couples TRBV11-1 to TRBJ2-1; the D segment call TRBD1 is taken from the table without a DNA check. Ends included, the CDR3 has 15 residues. CDR1 and CDR2 from the germline V gene are SGHAT and FQDESV (reference sequence). The CDR3: CASNRRQASYNEQLL.

The V call is TRBV11-3, the J call TRBJ2-1; D remains unclear. Near its end, the DNA agrees better with TRBJ2-7, so the J call may be wrong. CDR1 SGHNT and CDR2 YENEEA come from the germline V gene. This CDR3 spans 16 amino acids. In DNA form, the CDR3 reads TGTGCCAACAGTTCAACGGAACACGGCTTCTTGGATGAGCAGTACTTC. It encodes CANSSTEHGFLDEQYF.

Turning to this clonotype: The CDR3 carries no conserved terminal phenylalanine or tryptophan, so it likely arises from a read error. The limits of the CDR3 on the DNA are not certain, so only TCRdb's listed CDR3 is given. This sequence joins TRBV12-3 or TRBV12-4 and TRBJ2-7; whether TRBD1, the table's D call, matches the DNA was not checked. The CDR3 length equals 15 residues, ends included. Here the CDR3 reads CASSFRGQGNHEQNI.

A note on this clonotype: Without the conserved terminal phenylalanine or tryptophan, this CDR3 likely stems from a read error. The chain is built from TRBV5-6 and TRBJ2-4; D unclear. This CDR3 has 15 amino acids. Trimming took off 5 bases at V and 0 bases at J, with 12 bases between the two ends. CDR1 is SGHDT, CDR2 YYEEEE, per germline. The CDR3 here is CASSQRVVAKNIQYL. The CDR3 DNA sequence: TGTGCCAGCAGTCAACGAGTGGTAGCCAAAAACATTCAGTACCTC.

Points on this clonotype: The CDR3 does not close with the conserved phenylalanine or tryptophan, likely indicating a read error. The J gene is TRBJ2-4, the V gene TRBV28; no clear D gene. Per germline, CDR1 MDHEN and CDR2 SYDVKM. The CDR3 runs 12 residues. This CDR3 reads CACSFDKNIQYL. The CDR3 DNA sequence: TGTGCCTGCAGTTTCGATAAAAACATTCAGTACTTG.